Shown below are 11 T cell receptor beta chains from a single sample sequenced in a study of blood T cells in healthy people across ages. It was with a sample-barcoded 5' primer and a J-beta primer mix that a second PCR of roughly 7 to 12 cycles was run. TCRdb analysed the 5' RACE reads with MiXCR anew, one entry per CDR3 protein. The sample includes 1.5 million or so distinct CDR3 sequences, approximately 42% seen only once; the top ten take approximately 7.9%. The sample taken for sequencing was blood. Receptor source: a young woman in good health.

This chain connects TRBV10-3 to TRBJ1-2; no reliable D call. The CDR3 is made up of 14 amino acids. With 4 bases removed from V and 7 bases from J, the gap between germline ends came to 16 bases. Germline V lookup: CDR1 ENHRY, CDR2 SYGVKD. The CDR3 spells CAISVPGNEFGYTF. In DNA form, the CDR3 reads TGTGCCATCAGTGTACCCGGGAATGAGTTTGGCTACACCTTC.

The V call is TRBV6-5, the J call TRBJ2-3; the D gene is possibly TRBD1 (6 bases). The CDR3 is made up of 16 amino acids. Trimming took 8 bases from V and 1 from J, leaving 19 bases between them. Germline CDR1 is MNHEY and CDR2 is SVGAGI. As DNA, the CDR3 is TGTGCCAGCGGTCGAACAGGGCCGGTGGGCACAGATACGCAGTATTTT. Amino acids: CASGRTGPVGTDTQYF.

The rearrangement joins TRBV15 to TRBJ2-3; no reliable D call. Between the trimmed V and J ends, which lost 1 base and 3 bases, there was a span of 5 bases. This CDR3 comprises 13 residues. Germline V gene data show CDR1 as LNHNV and CDR2 as YYDKDF (reference sequence). The CDR3 coding sequence is TGTGCCACCAGCAGAGGTGGGACAGATACGCAGTATTTT. It is translated as CATSRGGTDTQYF.

CDR3 nucleotides: TGTGCCAGCAGTTCCCCGGCCGGGACTAGCGGGCAACCAATATCAGAGACCCAGTACTTC. Its translation: CASSSPAGTSGQPISETQYF. The chain combines TRBV6-5 with TRBJ2-5, with 12 bases matching TRBD2. Germline V gives CDR1 MNHEY, CDR2 SVGAGI. The CDR3 is 20 residues long. Germline trimming cut 4 bases from V and 4 bases from J; bases unmatched to any gene: 19.

The table lists this clonotype with a few counts. This rearrangement joins TRBV20-1 to TRBJ1-4, with no clear D. The CDR3 is 15 amino acids. V gave up 5 bases and J gave up 7 bases, with 20 bases separating them. The germline gives CDR1 DFQATT, CDR2 SNEGSKA (reference sequence). The CDR3: CSADTPDQGGEKLFF. CDR3 in DNA: TGCAGTGCTGACACTCCCGACCAAGGCGGTGAAAAACTGTTTTTT.

The chain is built from TRBV6-1 and TRBJ1-2; D may be TRBD1 (5 bases). Trimming stripped 5 bases from V and 8 bases from J, with 15 bases between. Germline V gene data show CDR1 as MNHNS and CDR2 as SASEGT. The CDR3 contains 13 residues. The CDR3, as DNA: TGTGCCAGCAGTCCGGGACTGATGGAGGGCTACACCTTC. It encodes CASSPGLMEGYTF.

This clonotype was found many times. The CDR3, as DNA: TGTGCCAGCAGTCGCAGACTAGCGGGAGACAATGAGCAGTTCTTC. Translation: CASSRRLAGDNEQFF. The J gene is TRBJ2-1, the V gene TRBV3-1, with 12 nucleotides matching TRBD2. Germline V gene data show CDR1 as LGHDT and CDR2 as YNNKEL (reference sequence). With 6 bases clipped from V and 5 bases from J, the junction kept 5 bases outside the gene matches. The CDR3 is 15 amino acids.

The table lists this clonotype with many counts. CDR3 loop: CASSQGTSAYEQYF. The CDR3 DNA reads as TGTGCCAGCAGCCAAGGGACTAGCGCCTACGAGCAGTACTTC. The rearrangement uses TRBV7-9 and TRBJ2-7; TRBD2 matches at 10 bases. Trimming cost V 5 bases and J 2 bases; bases outside gene matches: 3. The germline V gene encodes CDR1 SEHNR and CDR2 FQNEAQ (reference sequence). CDR3 length: 14 residues.

This clonotype has a handful of counts. The chain uses TRBV7-3 and TRBJ2-3; the match to TRBD2 covers 8 bases. Trimming took 5 bases from V and 1 from J; bases not matched to a gene: 11. This CDR3 is built from 17 residues. Germline V CDR1 and CDR2: SGHTA, FQGTGA. CDR3 DNA: TGTGCCAGCAGCCTTGTGGGGGCGCGGGGGGGCACAGATACGCAGTATTTT. As protein: CASSLVGARGGTDTQYF. The whole variable domain, filled in from reference TRBV7-3 and TRBJ2-3, reads GAGVSQTPSNKVTEKGKYVELRCDPISGHTALYWYRQSLGQGPEFLIYFQGTGAADDSGLPNDRFFAVRPEGSVSTLKIQRTERGDSAVYLCASSLVGARGGTDTQYFGPGTRLTVL.

V is TRBV6-5 and J is TRBJ2-5; 10 bases agree with TRBD1. CDR1 MNHEY and CDR2 SVGAGI come from the germline V gene. The CDR3 totals 15 residues. V lost 6 bases and J lost 4; bases outside the gene matches: 8. CDR3 region: CASRDPGQGRETQYF. CDR3 bases: TGTGCCAGCAGGGATCCGGGACAGGGGAGAGAGACCCAGTACTTC.

The chain is built from TRBV12-3 or TRBV12-4 and TRBJ2-3; perhaps TRBD2 as D (6 bases). The CDR3 runs 13 residues. V was clipped by 5 bases and J by 9 bases, with 15 bases between them. This CDR3 is CASSVKGAGTQYF. The CDR3 DNA reads TGTGCCAGCAGTGTAAAGGGTGCGGGAACGCAGTATTTT.